The present T cell receptor beta chain was sequenced within a study of blood T cell repertoires in COVID-19 (dated by TCRdb to the early 2020s). The study in broad terms: Collaborator samples came from the United States, Italy and Spain and covered acute and convalescent phases of COVID-19. The prospective study material was composed of cDNA or gDNA derived from T cells, B-cell-depleted T cells, or PBMCs. A de-identified subject ID, COVID-19 status, age in years and sex were almost always included in the sample metadata. Where HLA class I and class II types were available, the types were taken from metadata supplied by the sample provider, not from assay-based typing. The samples were drawn from the first 160 participants of the ongoing ImmuneRACE study and from 1,254 subjects provided by 6 global collaborators. The repertoires were made available in a free public database intended to serve as a resource for research on the immune response to SARS-CoV-2. Deeply sampled blood TCRbeta repertoires from subjects exposed to, actively infected with, or recovered from COVID-19 were included in the dataset. Broader findings and caveats from the paper: How much clinical and demographic metadata was included differed by source and by participant, and the metadata was provided uncurated.

V loses 0 bases of germline sequence and J loses 5 bases, and the interval between the two ends is 11 bases. CDR1 and CDR2, looked up from the germline V gene, are SGDLS and YYNGEE. Including the terminal cysteine and phenylalanine, the CDR3 comprises 14 residues. Kept here is only the CDR3 DNA, which spans 42 bases and is read in frame from base 1. In the prospective study, participants were 18 to 89 years old, resided in under 30 geographic areas of the United States, and were enrolled through a virtual design. Cohort assignment in the prospective study relied on participant-reported clinical history from a screening survey and a study questionnaire. Recovered participants in ImmuneRACE Cohort 3 were defined by two consecutive negative NP/OP PCR tests, clearance by a healthcare professional, or resolution of symptoms. In the prospective study, mobile phlebotomists collected whole blood, serum and a nasopharyngeal or oropharyngeal swab from each participant. Additional blood draws and questionnaires over an approximately two-month period could optionally be provided by prospective study participants. Before DNA extraction, blood samples from the prospective study were shipped at room temperature or frozen.

To note about this clone: Its antigen is not yet known. No base quality values were provided; no much bigger clone lies one nucleotide off.

The immunoSEQ Assay, a bias-controlled multiplex PCR, was used to amplify TCRbeta CDR3 regions from genomic DNA. In the source study's methods: The number of nucleated cells in each sample was estimated by amplification of reference gene primers within the assay. To quantify the absolute abundance of each unique TCRbeta CDR3 rearrangement, sequence reads were collapsed and filtered. For each sample, productive Simpson clonality was calculated as the square root of Simpson's diversity index across productive rearrangements. The table was pulled from immuneACCESS by TCRdb, which kept in-frame rearrangements only. Such tables lose some clones; where checked, under half of the loss comes from unresolved V genes, and the rest has no known cause. That table furnishes V, J and clone size, whereas the DNA furnished D and trimming. A total of approximately 470,000 clones appear in this sample, approximately 90% of them only once. About 0.75% of the sample belongs to the ten largest clones.

The sequence joins TRBV9 to TRBJ1-1; the best D guess is TRBD1, with 5 bases matching. This TCR was recovered from a woman under 30 who had recovered from COVID-19. The sequencing sample was made of PBMCs or T cells enriched from blood (not recorded which). The CDR3 protein sequence reads: CASSVVPGWTEAFF. The sequenced DNA is TGTGCCAGCAGCGTAGTTCCAGGGTGGACTGAAGCTTTCTTT.